Shown below are 27 T cell receptor beta chains from a single sample sequenced in a study of control samples from healthy donors and cancer patients (dated by TCRdb to 2020 to 2022). Library preparation employed the immunoSEQ multiplex PCR assay. Not all clones reach the TCRdb copy of this immuneACCESS table, which keeps in-frame sequences only. Checked studies attribute under half of the gap to unresolved V genes and leave the rest unexplained. The sample includes some 120,000 clones, with 85% to 90% observed a single time. Of the sample, around 1.2% is held by the ten largest clones. Material: PBMCs. The receptors come from a woman in her 50s with colorectal cancer.

Only one count was recorded for this clone. V is TRBV9 and J is TRBJ2-2, with D unclear. V was clipped by 1 base and J by 9 bases, with 7 bases between them. Germline CDR1 reads SGDLS; CDR2 reads YYNGEE. This CDR3 has 12 residues. CDR3: CASSVTDRELFF. The CDR3 nucleotides are TGTGCCAGCAGCGTAACTGACAGGGAGCTGTTTTTT.

The gene calls are TRBV3-1 (or the pseudogene TRBV3-2) and TRBJ2-1; D not certain. Germline CDR1 and CDR2: LGHDT and YNNKEL (reference sequence). The V end was cut by 0 bases, the J end by 15 bases, with 12 bases between. The CDR3 length is 12 residues. The CDR3 DNA is TGTGCCAGCAGCCAAGAGGTTGGTGTTACGTTCTTC. Translating gives CASSQEVGVTFF.

V gene TRBV6-5 combines with J gene TRBJ2-7, with a possible D match to TRBD1 (5 bases). Germline V gene data show CDR1 as MNHEY and CDR2 as SVGAGI. V lost 4 bases to trimming and J lost 2 bases, with 12 bases between them. The CDR3 length is 14 residues. This chain's CDR3 is CASSLVAGPYEQYF. The CDR3, as DNA: TGTGCCAGCAGTTTGGTTGCAGGGCCCTACGAGCAGTACTTC.

This clone was observed a handful of times. The chain couples TRBV12-3 or TRBV12-4 to TRBJ2-7; D remains ambiguous. Trimming shortened V by 1 base and J by 5 bases, and 9 bases separated the two germline ends. The CDR3 has 13 residues. This CDR3 is CASSLVLAHEQYF. CDR3 in DNA: TGTGCCAGCAGTTTAGTATTAGCCCACGAGCAGTACTTC.

This chain links TRBV5-8 with TRBJ2-3, with 8 bases matching TRBD1. Germline loops: CDR1 SGHTS, CDR2 YDEGEE. V was clipped by 2 bases and J by 2 bases; unmatched bases: 7. CDR3 length equals 16 residues. CDR3 sequence (DNA): TGTGCCAGCAGCTTACGGACAGGGTCCGACACAGATACGCAGTATTTT. Its translation: CASSLRTGSDTDTQYF. Supplemented by reference TRBV5-8 and TRBJ2-3, the full variable domain reads EAGVTQSPTHLIKTRGQQATLRCSPISGHTSVYWYQQALGLGLQFLLWYDEGEERNRGNFPPRFSGRQFPNYSSELNVNALELEDSALYLCASSLRTGSDTDTQYFGPGTRLTVL.

This rearrangement joins TRBV5-1 to TRBJ1-4, with 8 bases fitting TRBD1. The CDR3 totals 15 residues. V lost 0 bases, J lost 5 bases, and 3 bases stayed unmatched. Germline-derived CDR1 and CDR2 are SGHRS and YFSETQ. The CDR3 sequence: CASSLEAGGNEKLFF. As DNA, the CDR3 is TGCGCCAGCAGCTTGGAGGCAGGGGGCAATGAAAAACTGTTTTTT.

This chain uses TRBV12-3 or TRBV12-4 with TRBJ2-3, with D tentatively TRBD2 (5 bases). Trimming left V 7 bases short and J 3 bases short, with 8 bases between. The CDR3 is made up of 12 amino acids. This chain's CDR3 is CASIGETDTQYF. CDR3 bases: TGTGCCAGCATCGGGGAAACAGATACGCAGTATTTT.

The chain uses TRBV5-1 and TRBJ2-6; weak D call: TRBD1 (5 bases). The length of the CDR3 is 14 residues. The ends were cut back, 7 bases at V and 1 base at J, with 9 bases in the middle. Germline V gives CDR1 SGHRS, CDR2 YFSETQ. This chain's CDR3 is CASETGSGANVLTF. DNA for the CDR3: TGCGCCAGCGAAACAGGTTCTGGGGCCAACGTCCTGACTTTC.

V usage is TRBV12-2 and J usage is TRBJ2-1; the table names TRBD2, a call not compared with the DNA. TRBV12-2 is marked as a pseudogene. The CDR3 runs 21 residues. CDR3: CASRLTEGTSGRAGIPNEQFF. The CDR3 nucleotides are TGTGCAAGTCGCTTAACCGAAGGGACTAGCGGGAGGGCCGGGATTCCTAATGAGCAGTTCTTC.

The chain carries TRBV9 and TRBJ2-3, with unresolved D. Looked up from germline, CDR1 is SGDLS and CDR2 is YYNGEE. V lost 3 bases, J lost 0 bases, and 8 bases lay in between. This CDR3 has 14 amino acids. The CDR3 region has the DNA TGTGCCAGCAGCGGCCAGGCCAGCACAGATACGCAGTATTTT. This encodes CASSGQASTDTQYF.

The J gene is TRBJ2-3, the V gene TRBV7-9; 9 bases align to TRBD1. Germline V gene lookup returns CDR1 SEHNR and CDR2 FQNEAQ (reference sequence). The V and J ends lost 6 bases and 8 bases, in that order; junction bases with no gene match: 9. This CDR3 comprises 14 residues. CDR3 loop: CASRYGTGRTTQYF. In DNA form, the CDR3 reads TGTGCCAGCAGATATGGGACAGGGAGAACTACGCAGTATTTT.

The chain has TRBV28 and TRBJ1-1; D unresolved. This CDR3 region has 13 residues. The ends were cut back, 8 bases at V and 5 bases at J, with 15 bases in the middle. Germline CDR1 and CDR2: MDHEN and SYDVKM. The CDR3 region is CASVGPGGTEAFF. Written as DNA, the CDR3 is TGTGCCAGCGTAGGCCCCGGTGGAACTGAAGCTTTCTTT.

The rearrangement uses TRBV12-3 or TRBV12-4 and TRBJ1-2; D is unresolved. There are 12 residues in the CDR3. V was trimmed by 3 bases and J by 7 bases, leaving 9 bases between them. The CDR3 loop reads CASSFGPAGYTF. DNA for the CDR3: TGTGCCAGCAGTTTCGGACCGGCTGGCTACACCTTC.

This chain links TRBV7-9 with TRBJ2-1, with TRBD2 matching over 11 bases. Trimming removed 1 base from V and 4 bases from J; junction bases left unmatched: 9. The CDR3 is 18 amino acids. Germline V lookup: CDR1 SEHNR, CDR2 FQNEAQ (reference sequence). DNA for the CDR3: TGTGCCAGCAGCTTAGGAAAGGGGACTAGCGGTTTTTACAATGAGCAGTTCTTC. This encodes CASSLGKGTSGFYNEQFF.

The rearrangement joins TRBV28 to TRBJ2-3; 7 bases are a match to TRBD2. Per germline, CDR1 MDHEN and CDR2 SYDVKM. V dropped 5 bases and J dropped 2; count of bases not matched to a gene: 7. CDR3 length: 15 amino acids. The CDR3 loop is CASSGHREATDTQYF. Written as DNA, the CDR3 is TGTGCCAGCAGTGGGCACCGGGAGGCCACAGATACGCAGTATTTT.

The chain employs TRBV23-1 and TRBJ1-2; D unclear. TRBV23-1 is reported as an ORF; its role is uncertain. The CDR3 consists of 15 residues. V was pared by 7 bases and J by 2 bases, with 17 bases between. The CDR3 is CASIARQIVNYGYTF. CDR3 coding DNA: TGCGCCAGCATTGCTCGGCAGATAGTAAACTATGGCTACACCTTC.

The genes are TRBV5-1 and TRBJ2-7; TRBD1 aligns across 10 bases. Germline assignment: CDR1 SGHRS and CDR2 YFSETQ. CDR3 length equals 14 residues. The V gene end was trimmed by 7 bases and the J gene end by 5 bases; junction bases not matched to a gene: 9. The CDR3 DNA follows: TGCGCCAGCGAGACAGGGGGCGAACAGGACGAGCAGTACTTC. Encoded protein: CASETGGEQDEQYF.

This clone was found a few times. J is TRBJ2-5 and V is TRBV5-1, with 10 nucleotides matching TRBD2. CDR1 SGHRS and CDR2 YFSETQ come from the germline V gene. J lost 3 bases, V lost 2 bases, and 10 bases had no gene match. The CDR3 runs 17 residues. The CDR3 loop is CASSLQTGLAAKETQYF. DNA of the CDR3: TGCGCCAGCAGCTTACAAACTGGACTAGCGGCAAAAGAGACCCAGTACTTC. Together with reference TRBV5-1 and TRBJ2-5, the CDR3 gives the full variable domain: KAGVTQTPRYLIKTRGQQVTLSCSPISGHRSVSWYQQTPGQGLQFLFEYFSETQRNKGNFPGRFSGRQFSNSRSEMNVSTLELGDSALYLCASSLQTGLAAKETQYFGPGTRLLVL.

The chain couples TRBV14 to TRBJ2-7; 9 bases align to TRBD2. CDR1 is SGHDN, CDR2 FVKESK, per germline. This CDR3 comprises 16 residues. J gave up 4 bases and V 1 base, and 8 bases lay outside the gene matches. The CDR3 sequence is CASSQGVAGGLYEQYF. The CDR3 DNA follows: TGTGCCAGCAGCCAAGGTGTCGCGGGAGGGTTGTACGAGCAGTACTTC.

This chain's CDR3 is CASSQTSGGYNEQFF. Written as DNA, the CDR3 is TGTGCCAGCAGTCAAACTAGCGGGGGGTACAATGAGCAGTTCTTC. The rearrangement uses TRBV6-5 and TRBJ2-1; 12 bases match TRBD2. The CDR3 loop spans 15 amino acids. Germline-derived CDR1 and CDR2 are MNHEY and SVGAGI. J was trimmed by 4 bases and V by 5 bases; bases with no gene match: 3.

This clone was detected only once. J is TRBJ2-1 and V is TRBV18; D not resolved. V was trimmed by 3 bases and J by 0 bases, leaving 15 bases between them. Germline values: CDR1 KGHSH, CDR2 LQKENI. The CDR3 is made up of 17 amino acids. CDR3 nucleotides: TGTGCCAGCTCACCCCGGGTAGCCGAAAGCTCCTACAATGAGCAGTTCTTC. Its protein is CASSPRVAESSYNEQFF.

In its sample, this clone was seen once. The chain joins TRBV2 to TRBJ1-1, with D unresolved. The CDR3 is 13 residues long. The V end lost 4 bases, the J end lost 7 bases, and 13 bases lay between the germline ends. CDR1 is SNHLY and CDR2 is FYNNEI in the germline V gene. CDR3 sequence (DNA): TGTGCCAGCAGTGGTTCCCTAAGTGGTGAAGCTTTCTTT. Its protein product is CASSGSLSGEAFF.

The rearrangement uses TRBV7-8 and TRBJ2-3, with D tentatively TRBD2 (5 bases). The germline gives CDR1 SGHVS, CDR2 FQNEAQ. This CDR3 has 13 amino acids. Between the trimmed V and J ends, which lost 3 bases and 6 bases, there was a span of 10 bases. CDR3: CASSLRADDTQYF. For the CDR3, the DNA is TGTGCCAGCAGCTTGCGAGCGGATGATACGCAGTATTTT. Full variable domain (outside the CDR3, taken from reference TRBV7-8 and TRBJ2-3): GAGVSQSPRYKVAKRGQDVALRCDPISGHVSLFWYQQALGQGPEFLTYFQNEAQLDKSGLPSDRFFAERPEGSVSTLKIQRTQQEDSAVYLCASSLRADDTQYFGPGTRLTVL.

V usage is TRBV19 and J usage is TRBJ1-2; D ambiguous. The germline gives CDR1 LNHDA, CDR2 SQIVND (reference sequence). The CDR3 is made up of 15 amino acids. V dropped 3 bases and J dropped 0 bases, with 11 bases sitting between them. CDR3 in amino acids: CASSIRGPANYGYTF. Written as DNA, the CDR3 is TGTGCCAGTAGTATCCGAGGACCCGCTAACTATGGCTACACCTTC.

The chain links TRBV19 to TRBJ1-4; D not resolved. V was trimmed by 4 bases and J by 6 bases, leaving 15 bases between them. There are 15 residues in the CDR3. The germline CDR1 and CDR2 sequences are LNHDA and SQIVND (reference sequence). This chain's CDR3 is CASSRVVREDEKLFF. The CDR3 DNA reads as TGTGCCAGTAGTAGGGTAGTACGGGAAGATGAAAAACTGTTTTTT. The full variable domain, rest sourced from reference TRBV19 and TRBJ1-4, is DGGITQSPKYLFRKEGQNVTLSCEQNLNHDAMYWYRQDPGQGLRLIYYSQIVNDFQKGDIAEGYSVSREKKESFPLTVTSAQKNPTAFYLCASSRVVREDEKLFFGSGTQLSVL.

The V and J genes are TRBV19 and TRBJ1-2; 7 bases match TRBD1. This CDR3 has 15 residues. V lost 3 bases, J lost 2 bases, and 6 bases stayed unmatched. Germline V gene data show CDR1 as LNHDA and CDR2 as SQIVND (reference sequence). The DNA of the CDR3 is TGTGCCAGTAGTATTGTGGCAGGGGGAAACTATGGCTACACCTTC. Its translation is CASSIVAGGNYGYTF.

In this sample, this clone turned up a few times. J is TRBJ2-6 and V is TRBV5-1; tentatively, D is TRBD1 (6 bases). This CDR3 has 16 residues. V was pared by 4 bases and J by 4 bases, with 15 bases between. Germline V gene lookup returns CDR1 SGHRS and CDR2 YFSETQ. CDR3 sequence reads: CASSTGTLRGANVLTF. The CDR3 DNA reads TGCGCCAGCAGCACAGGGACCCTGAGGGGGGCCAACGTCCTGACTTTC.